This passage covers 5 T cell receptor beta chains from one sample sequenced in a study of T cells in Graves' hyperthyroidism and ophthalmopathy. RNA transcripts yielded amplified TCR beta CDR3 regions. When the TCR CDR3 underwent first-round RT-PCR, the HTBI primer set was used. TCRdb processed the multiplex PCR reads anew with MiXCR; each CDR3 protein has one entry. The data contain some 510,000 distinct CDR3 sequences, 40% to 55% of them singletons. Source material: peripheral blood or thyroid tissue (not recorded which). The receptors come from a woman aged 18-29 years with Graves' hyperthyroidism.

The rearrangement joins TRBV7-9 to TRBJ1-4; the D gene is possibly TRBD1 (6 bases). The CDR3 sequence is 16 residues long. V was clipped by 5 bases and J by 8 bases, with 21 bases between them. Germline values: CDR1 SEHNR, CDR2 FQNEAQ (reference sequence). DNA of the CDR3: TGTGCCAGCAGCCAAGAAGGAGGGATGGGGGGCGAAAAACTGTTTTTT. Translation: CASSQEGGMGGEKLFF.

The rearrangement uses TRBV25-1 and TRBJ1-2; D perhaps matches TRBD1 (6 bases). V lost 8 bases to trimming and J lost 4 bases, with 14 bases between them. Germline CDR1 and CDR2: MGHDK and SYGVNS. The CDR3 extends over 13 amino acids. CDR3 nucleotides: TGTGCCAGCTCCCCGACAGGATTCTATGGCTACACCTTC. This translates into CASSPTGFYGYTF.

Comments on this clonotype: The junction does not match germline at one end; this may be a read error. The chain recombines TRBV9 with TRBJ2-7; tentative D call: TRBD1 (6 bases). This CDR3 contains 15 residues. Germline-derived CDR1 and CDR2 are SGDLS and YYNGEE. The CDR3 loop reads CASSWGTWDVYEQYF. The CDR3 DNA sequence: TGCGCCAGCAGCTGGGGGACATGGGACGTGTACGAGCAGTACTTC.

This clonotype was seen only a few times. This chain connects TRBV12-3 or TRBV12-4 to TRBJ1-1; D unclear. The CDR3 spans 11 residues. The ends were cut back, 5 bases at V and 10 bases at J, with 11 bases in the middle. The chain's CDR3 is CASSPGLGAFF. The CDR3 nucleotides read TGTGCCAGCAGTCCCGGCCTCGGAGCTTTCTTT.

The J gene is TRBJ1-5, the V gene TRBV9; D gene unclear. The CDR3 contains 15 residues. Germline CDR1 is SGDLS and CDR2 is YYNGEE. Trimming took 8 bases from V and 5 from J, leaving 20 bases between them. The CDR3 region is CASNSDGSNYQPQHF. CDR3 nucleotide sequence: TGTGCCAGTAACTCGGATGGGAGTAACTATCAGCCCCAGCATTTT. The full variable domain, its missing parts supplied by reference TRBV9 and TRBJ1-5, is DSGVTQTPKHLITATGQRVTLRCSPRSGDLSVYWYQQSLDQGLQFLIQYYNGEERAKGNILERFSAQQFPDLHSELNLSSLELGDSALYFCASNSDGSNYQPQHFGDGTRLSIL.